These T cell receptor beta chains were read from a single sample in a study of beta chain features in type 1 diabetes. TCRdb's copy holds only in-frame clones and misses some; the assay was immunoSEQ multiplex PCR. In the table there are 200,000 to 250,000 clones, about 25% of which are singletons. The material sequenced was central memory CD4+ T cells from blood. The receptors here all came from a young man in good health. Each CDR3 is given with its conserved first and last residue.

v_call	j_call	cdr3_aa
TRBV6-5	TRBJ2-7	CASSYANYEQYF
TRBV7-7	TRBJ2-2	CASTSGGRVNTGELFF
TRBV30	TRBJ1-2	CAWHGPISAHGYTF
TRBV10-1	TRBJ2-3	CASSDRLTDTQYF
TRBV2	TRBJ2-1	CASSVQGPGYNEQFF
TRBV5-1	TRBJ2-7	CASSLEPPPSSYEQYF
TRBV28	TRBJ2-5	CASSLGGTSGTETQYF
TRBV5-1	TRBJ1-1	CASSPNLGTEAFF
TRBV9	TRBJ2-5	CASSLEARAETQYF
TRBV7-9	TRBJ2-7	CASSLSGYEQYF
TRBV29-1	TRBJ2-1	CSVGQGANNEQFF
TRBV6-1	TRBJ2-2	CASSGLAGTTGELFF
TRBV7-9	TRBJ2-7	CASSLSLARREQYF
TRBV6-5	TRBJ2-7	CASSYDSSYEQYF
TRBV25-1	TRBJ2-6	CASLPEGLGANVLTF
TRBV28	TRBJ1-1	CASSFQVNTEAFF
TRBV29-1	TRBJ1-1	CSVRDRDAFF
TRBV21-1	TRBJ2-1	CASATPQGSYNEQFF
TRBV7-8	TRBJ2-2	CASSSMGHGNTGELFF
TRBV29-1	TRBJ2-3	CSVGQGTGNTQYF
TRBV6-5	TRBJ1-4	CASSYSSSGVLFF
TRBV10-3	TRBJ1-1	CAISSGTDTEAFF
TRBV15	TRBJ2-2	CATSRDQGLKNTGELFF
TRBV7-2	TRBJ2-3	CASSQNAGGGDTQYF
TRBV2	TRBJ1-4	CASETGGRQKLFF
TRBV7-2	TRBJ2-3	CASSLWTSGMTDTQYF
TRBV29-1	TRBJ2-1	CSVGLDQEQFF
TRBV30	TRBJ1-3	CAWSVSGTGNTIYF
TRBV30	TRBJ2-3	CAWSVSGADTQYF
TRBV7-2	TRBJ2-4	CASSLEGRQGTIQYF
TRBV19	TRBJ2-1	CASSIDHGRALNEQFF
TRBV2	TRBJ2-7	CASRRQGTISEQYF
TRBV30	TRBJ2-5	CAWTPSKGETQYF
TRBV9	TRBJ2-3	CASSMGLAVDTQYF
TRBV19	TRBJ1-2	CASRAQGDNYGYTF
TRBV6-5	TRBJ1-5	CASSRQEGEQPQHF
TRBV30	TRBJ2-7	CAWSARRYEQYF
TRBV28	TRBJ2-6	CASRPTSGANVLTF
TRBV6-6	TRBJ1-1	CASSAFLNTEAFF
TRBV30	TRBJ1-1	CAWSLRQIEAFF
TRBV7-2	TRBJ2-5	CASSLSSETGAKTQYF
TRBV7-2	TRBJ2-1	CASSSGLAGYNEQFF
TRBV7-2	TRBJ1-1	CASSLGGLGIAFF
TRBV7-2	TRBJ2-5	CASSPQEIQYF
TRBV7-9	TRBJ2-1	CASSSQHNEQFF
TRBV7-2	TRBJ2-3	CASNSGHSTDTQYF
TRBV13	TRBJ1-1	CASSSGEAFF
TRBV7-2	TRBJ2-7	CASSSSGLAAREQYF
TRBV6-5	TRBJ2-1	CASSPGTSGYNEQFF
TRBV5-6	TRBJ2-1	CASSLGSYAYNEQFF
TRBV28	TRBJ1-1	CASRVPGVNTEAFF
TRBV11-2	TRBJ1-5	CASSLDHSGTTSNQPQHF
TRBV7-9	TRBJ2-2	CASRLPGSIHIAGELFF
TRBV7-9	TRBJ2-7	CASSSGLAGVSEQYF
TRBV30	TRBJ2-5	CAWSKTGIGTQYF